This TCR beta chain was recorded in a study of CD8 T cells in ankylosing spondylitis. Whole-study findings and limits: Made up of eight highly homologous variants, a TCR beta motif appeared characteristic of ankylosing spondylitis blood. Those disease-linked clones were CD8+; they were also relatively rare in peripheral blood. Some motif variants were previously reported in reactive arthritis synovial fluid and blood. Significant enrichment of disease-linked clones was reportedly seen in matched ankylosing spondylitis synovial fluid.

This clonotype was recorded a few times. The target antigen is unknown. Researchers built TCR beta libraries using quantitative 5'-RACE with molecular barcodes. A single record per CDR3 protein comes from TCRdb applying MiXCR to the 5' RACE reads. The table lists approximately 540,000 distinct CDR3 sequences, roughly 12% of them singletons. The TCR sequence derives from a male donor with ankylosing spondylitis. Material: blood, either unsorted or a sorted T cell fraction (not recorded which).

The CDR3 DNA reads TGCAGTGCTACAAGGACTAGCGGGAGGATACAAGAGACCCAGTACTTC. Translated, it gives CSATRTSGRIQETQYF. V usage is TRBV20-1 and J usage is TRBJ2-5; 14 positions match TRBD2. Losses at the gene ends were 4 bases for V and 2 bases for J; bases not matched to a gene: 6. This CDR3 has 16 amino acids. The germline gives CDR1 DFQATT, CDR2 SNEGSKA (reference sequence).